The table lists the clone carrying this TCR beta chain with a count of one. Its antigen is as yet unknown. These data belong to a study of T cell responses to AZD1222 COVID-19 vaccine. Germline values: CDR1 MDHEN, CDR2 SYDVKM. V gave up 3 bases and J gave up 1 base, with 9 bases separating them. The CDR3 contains 14 residues. The protocol was immunoSEQ multiplex PCR, while the TCRdb copy is restricted to in-frame clones and leaves out a portion. The data hold some 120,000 clones, with 80% to 95% observed a single time. Study-level findings and limits: Two AZD1222 doses significantly raised spike-specific TCR breadth and depth over controls.

The V and J genes are TRBV28 and TRBJ1-1; a possible D gene is TRBD1 (6 bases). This clonotype was obtained from an adult in good health. Sequencing was performed on peripheral blood, taken on day 0 of AZD1222 vaccination. The CDR3 sequence: CASSLGHRNTEAFF. CDR3 coding DNA: TGTGCCAGCAGTTTGGGACACCGGAACACTGAAGCTTTCTTT.